This T cell receptor (beta chain) was observed in a study of T cell clonotyping in hematopoietic cell transplantation. The germline CDR1 and CDR2 sequences are SGHRS and YFSETQ. This CDR3 region has 13 residues. The ends lost 4 bases at V and 7 bases at J; junction bases unmatched: 4. Study-level results: No sorting was done, leaving CD4 and CD8 contributions mixed. Higher Inverse Simpson Index values in graft donor and pretransplant recipient predicted broader posttransplant TCR diversity. Pathologically expanded recipient clonotypes increased progressively from day 30 to day 180 as diversity fell.

TCRdb's copy holds only in-frame clones and misses some; the assay was immunoSEQ multiplex PCR. The sample lists around 4,900 clones, roughly 96% occurring once. For this clone: Its antigen is currently unknown.

V gene TRBV5-1 combines with J gene TRBJ2-7; TRBD1 agrees at 11 bases. This TCR derives from a male patient aged 35-55 years who had an allogeneic stem cell transplant from a related donor, so the T cells may come from the graft donor. Some clones in this sample may be carry-over from other donors' samples. The specimen comprised PBMCs, sampled 100 days after allogeneic stem cell transplant. The CDR3 coding sequence is TGCGCCAGCAGCCCGGACAGGGGGCTTGAGCAGTACTTC. Translation gives CASSPDRGLEQYF.